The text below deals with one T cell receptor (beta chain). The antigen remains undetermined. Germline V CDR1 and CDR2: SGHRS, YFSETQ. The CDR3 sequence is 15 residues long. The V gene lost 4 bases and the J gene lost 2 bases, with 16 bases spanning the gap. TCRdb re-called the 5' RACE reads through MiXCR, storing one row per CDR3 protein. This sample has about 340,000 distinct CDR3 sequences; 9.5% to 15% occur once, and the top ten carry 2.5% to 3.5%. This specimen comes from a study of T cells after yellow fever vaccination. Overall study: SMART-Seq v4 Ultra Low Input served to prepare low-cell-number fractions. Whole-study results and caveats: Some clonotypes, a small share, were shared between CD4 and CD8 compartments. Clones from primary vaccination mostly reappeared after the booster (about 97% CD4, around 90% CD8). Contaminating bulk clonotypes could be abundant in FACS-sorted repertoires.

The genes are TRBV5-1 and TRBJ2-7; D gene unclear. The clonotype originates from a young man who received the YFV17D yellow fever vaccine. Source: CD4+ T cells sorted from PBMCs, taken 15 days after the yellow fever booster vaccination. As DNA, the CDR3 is TGCGCCAGCAGCCCGACGGGTCCTACCACCTACGAGCAGTACTTC. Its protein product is CASSPTGPTTYEQYF.